This TCR beta chain was obtained from a study of metastatic and nonmetastatic thyroid tumors (dated by TCRdb to 2019 to 2021). At the level of the whole study: Repertoires were compared across peripheral blood and tumor or nodule tissue samples from malignant and benign thyroid patients. The paper's findings and limits, for the study overall: TCR beta diversity was reported as significantly higher in malignant tumors than in benign nodules, in both blood and tumor samples.

With respect to this clone: Its antigen is currently not known. No much larger clone is present one base from it, and per-base qualities are unavailable.

No patient had received any treatment before thyroid surgery. Using T-cell receptor beta sequencing, the researchers looked back retrospectively at clinical samples from patients, gathered between about 2011 and 2019. Relative to germline, V is 8 bases shorter and J is 2 bases shorter, with 7 bases between their ends. The CDR3, from cysteine to phenylalanine, totals 12 residues. The read is trimmed to its CDR3 DNA, 36 bases read in frame from base 1. CDR1 and CDR2 (LNHDA, SQIVND) derive from the germline V gene (reference sequence). Library method: PCR. TCRdb names Illumina HiSeq 4000 as the instrument used. High-throughput sequencing was used to profile the TCR beta-chain CDR3 region of each patient. Turning to the authors' computational methods: The researchers built a classifier to tell apart papillary thyroid cancer patients with distant metastasis, based on CDR3 differences among clinicopathological groups. Repertoire diversity was assessed with the Shannon index, and tumor-blood repertoire similarity with the Morisita-Horn index. The raw public reads went through TCRdb reprocessing: fastp at Q25, MiXCR clone calling, in-frame beta chains kept. In this record, the V and J calls reflect TCRdb's handling and not the investigators' own analysis. This sample lists about 21,000 clones; about 30% were detected once. About 20% of the sample goes to the ten largest clones.

The sequenced sample consisted of blood. Recombination linked TRBV19 to TRBJ2-1; too little of a D gene remains to name it. This clonotype was obtained from a female donor with papillary thyroid cancer or a benign thyroid nodule (not recorded which). Some clones in this sample may be carry-over from other donors' samples. The CDR3 sequence is CASSVTYNEQFF. The nucleotide sequence is TGTGCCAGTTCCGTCACCTACAATGAGCAGTTCTTC.